This TCR beta chain emerged from a study of blood T cell repertoires in COVID-19. The overall study: Acute-phase and convalescent COVID-19 samples originated in the United States, Italy and Spain.

The CDR3 loop spans 14 amino acids. V lost 3 bases and J lost 5; bases outside the gene matches: 5. Germline CDR1 and CDR2: KGHSH and LQKENI. This study enrolled people aged roughly 18 to 89 from about two dozen US geographic areas. Participants had their cohort set by participant-reported clinical history. For recovered donors of Cohort 3, there were two negative PCRs, clearance, or symptom resolution. Profiling relied on immunoSEQ multiplex PCR, and the TCRdb table lists in-frame clones only, not all of them. The sample has around 300,000 clones; roughly nine tenths are singletons. Sequencing used PBMCs or T cells enriched from blood (not recorded which). The chain joins TRBV18 to TRBJ2-5, with 8 bases identical to TRBD1. This TCR was sampled from a woman in her 30s who had recovered from COVID-19. The CDR3 sequence is CASSPARGRETQYF. CDR3 bases: TGTGCCAGCTCACCGGCCAGGGGGCGCGAGACCCAGTACTTC.